This T cell receptor beta chain comes out of a study of T cells in Graves' hyperthyroidism and ophthalmopathy. Researchers amplified the TCR beta CDR3 regions from RNA transcripts. A first-round RT-PCR of the TCR CDR3 used the HTBI primer set. One entry per CDR3 protein results from TCRdb running MiXCR on the multiplex PCR reads. The profile shows about 360,000 distinct CDR3 sequences, 15% to 18% of them singletons. This CDR3 comprises 17 residues. Trimming left V 1 base short and J 1 base short, with 16 bases between. The germline V gene has CDR1 SGHTA and CDR2 FQGNSA. Patients showing uncontrolled infection, other autoimmune disease, pregnancy or lactation were ineligible. This clonotype was recorded at least ten times.

The origin of this receptor is a woman between 18 and 29 years old with Graves' hyperthyroidism that later progressed to Graves' ophthalmopathy. The chain is built from TRBV7-2 and TRBJ2-5; TRBD1 is a possible D gene (6 bases). The sample comprised blood. The CDR3 DNA reads TGTGCCAGCAGCTTAGTAGGTTGGGGCAGGGGCCAAGAGACCCAGTACTTC. This encodes CASSLVGWGRGQETQYF.